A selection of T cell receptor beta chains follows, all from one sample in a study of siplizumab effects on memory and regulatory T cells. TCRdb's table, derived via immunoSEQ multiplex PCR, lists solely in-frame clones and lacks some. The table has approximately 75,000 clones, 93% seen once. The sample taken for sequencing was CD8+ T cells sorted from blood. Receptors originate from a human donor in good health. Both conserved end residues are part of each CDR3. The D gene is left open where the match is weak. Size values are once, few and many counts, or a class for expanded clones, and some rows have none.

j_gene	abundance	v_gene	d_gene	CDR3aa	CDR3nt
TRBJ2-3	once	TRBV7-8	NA	CASSLYGGDTDTQYF	TGTGCCAGCAGCTTATACGGCGGGGACACAGATACGCAGTATTTT
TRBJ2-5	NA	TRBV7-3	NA	CASSLSGEPGARVETQYF	TGTGCCAGCAGCTTATCGGGGGAACCCGGCGCCCGAGTAGAGACCCAGTACTTC
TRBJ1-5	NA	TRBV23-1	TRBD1	CASSQSGRGRPNQPQHF	TGCGCCAGCAGTCAATCGGGCAGGGGGAGACCTAATCAGCCCCAGCATTTT
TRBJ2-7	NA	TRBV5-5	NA	CASSSTPYEQYF	TGTGCCAGCAGCTCGACACCTTACGAGCAGTACTTC
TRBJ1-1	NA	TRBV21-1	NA	CASSKAGLTTENTEAFF	TGTGCCAGCAGCAAAGCAGGCCTTACTACAGAGAACACTGAAGCTTTCTTT
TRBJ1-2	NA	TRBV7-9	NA	CASSLAGSYNYGYTF	TGTGCCAGCAGCTTAGCGGGCAGCTACAACTATGGCTACACCTTC
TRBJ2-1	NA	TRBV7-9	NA	CASSSSPLGYEQFF	TGTGCCAGCAGCTCATCCCCTCTGGGCTATGAGCAGTTCTTC
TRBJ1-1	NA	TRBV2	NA	CASSERGGNTEAFF	TGTGCCAGCAGTGAAAGGGGCGGGAACACTGAAGCTTTCTTT
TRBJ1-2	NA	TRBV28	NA	CASTISRSTNYGYTF	TGTGCCAGCACTATTTCCAGATCTACTAACTATGGCTACACCTTC
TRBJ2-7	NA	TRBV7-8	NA	CASSFGQTYEQYF	TGTGCCAGCAGCTTTGGCCAGACCTACGAGCAGTACTTC
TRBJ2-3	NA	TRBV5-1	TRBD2	CASSARTSGADTQYF	TGCGCCAGCAGCGCTAGGACTAGCGGAGCAGATACGCAGTATTTT
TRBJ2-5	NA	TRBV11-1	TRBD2	CASGASGGAVETQYF	TGTGCCAGCGGGGCTAGCGGGGGGGCTGTAGAGACCCAGTACTTC
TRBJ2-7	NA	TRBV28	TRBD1	CASSDRDRTYEQYF	TGTGCCAGCAGTGATCGGGACAGGACCTACGAGCAGTACTTC
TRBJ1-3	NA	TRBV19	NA	CASSIGQTLSGNTIYF	TGTGCCAGTAGTATCGGGCAGACACTCTCTGGAAACACCATATATTTT
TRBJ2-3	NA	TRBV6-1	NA	CASSDGLDTDTQYF	TGTGCCAGCAGTGACGGGCTGGACACAGATACGCAGTATTTT
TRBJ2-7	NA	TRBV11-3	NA	CASSPRGRDEQYF	TGTGCCAGCAGCCCAAGGGGACGGGACGAGCAGTACTTC
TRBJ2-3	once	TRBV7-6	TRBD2	CASSLAPGTSGVPDTQYF	TGTGCCAGCAGCTTAGCCCCAGGGACTAGCGGGGTCCCAGATACGCAGTATTTT
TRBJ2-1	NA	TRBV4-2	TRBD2	CASSDGTRANNEQFF	TGTGCCAGCAGCGACGGGACTAGGGCGAACAATGAGCAGTTCTTC
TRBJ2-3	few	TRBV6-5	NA	CASSLTSFSTDTQYF	TGTGCCAGCAGTCTCACTAGCTTCAGCACAGATACGCAGTATTTT
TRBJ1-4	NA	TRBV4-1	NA	CASSQVGGGDGKLFF	TGCGCCAGCAGCCAAGTTGGGGGTGGAGACGGAAAACTGTTTTTT
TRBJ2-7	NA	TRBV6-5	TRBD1	CASSEQGLNGEQYF	TGTGCCAGCAGTGAACAGGGGTTGAATGGCGAGCAGTACTTC
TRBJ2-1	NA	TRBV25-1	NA	CASSFSEQFF	TGTGCCAGCAGTTTCAGTGAGCAGTTCTTC
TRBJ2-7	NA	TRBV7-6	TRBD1	CASSLGTGYEQYF	TGTGCCAGCAGCTTAGGGACAGGCTACGAACAGTACTTC
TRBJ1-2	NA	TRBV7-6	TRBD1	CASSLSTGVGYGYTF	TGTGCCAGCAGCTTATCGACAGGGGTGGGCTATGGCTACACCTTC
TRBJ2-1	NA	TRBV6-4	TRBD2	CASSDSISSGGYNEQFF	TGTGCCAGCAGTGACTCGATTTCAAGCGGGGGGTACAATGAGCAGTTCTTC
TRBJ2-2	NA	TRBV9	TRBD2	CASSPSGGAPGELFF	TGTGCCAGCAGCCCAAGCGGGGGGGCCCCCGGGGAGCTGTTTTTT
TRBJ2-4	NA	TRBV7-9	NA	CASSLVRGLAKNIQYF	TGTGCCAGCAGCTTAGTCCGGGGACTAGCCAAAAACATTCAGTACTTC
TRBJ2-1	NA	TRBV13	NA	CASSLGGSEQFF	TGTGCCAGCAGCTTAGGGGGGTCGGAGCAGTTCTTC
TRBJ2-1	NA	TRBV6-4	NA	CASSPNRDSSNEQFF	TGTGCCAGCAGTCCAAACCGGGACTCCAGTAATGAGCAGTTCTTC
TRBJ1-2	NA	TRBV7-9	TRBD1	CASSLQGDGYTF	TGTGCCAGCAGCCTACAGGGGGATGGCTACACCTTC
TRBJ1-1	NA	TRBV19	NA	CASSIAPSTEAFF	TGTGCCAGTAGTATAGCCCCGAGCACTGAAGCTTTCTTT
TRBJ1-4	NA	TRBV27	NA	CASSLGQPVGEKLFF	TGTGCCAGCAGCCTAGGACAGCCTGTAGGTGAAAAACTGTTTTTT
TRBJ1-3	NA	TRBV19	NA	CASSSDSGNTIYF	TGTGCCAGTAGTTCCGACAGCGGAAACACCATATATTTT
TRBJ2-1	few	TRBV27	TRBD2	CASSPSSLGLAGDPSYNEQFF	TGTGCCAGCAGTCCCTCTTCCCTGGGACTAGCGGGTGATCCCTCCTACAATGAGCAGTTCTTC
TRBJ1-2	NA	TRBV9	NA	CASTPSGGWGYTF	TGTGCCAGCACCCCGAGTGGGGGCTGGGGCTACACCTTC